This T cell receptor beta chain was identified during a study of blood T cell repertoires in COVID-19. Across the whole study: The United States, Italy and Spain were the sources of the acute and convalescent COVID-19 samples. T cells, B-cell-depleted T cells, or PBMCs supplied cDNA or gDNA.

Study processing details: Nucleated cell number was recorded as an estimate derived from reference gene primer amplification. Sequencing used immunoSEQ multiplex PCR; TCRdb keeps in-frame clones, though not all of them. V, J and clone size derive from that table, while D and trimming were established from the DNA sequence. There are some 150,000 clones in the sample; 87% occur only once, and less than 4.5% lies in the top ten. In its sample, this clone was seen a few times. Germline loops: CDR1 LNHDA, CDR2 SQIVND (reference sequence). The V and J ends lost 3 bases and 15 bases respectively, with 21 bases between them. The CDR3 spans 14 residues.

The chain carries TRBV19 and TRBJ1-5; maybe TRBD1 (5 bases). Input material: peripheral blood. This sequence originates from a woman aged 55 to 70 with active or convalescent COVID-19. The DNA of the CDR3 is TGTGCCAGTAGTATCCTTAGACAGTCTATGGAGTGGCATTTT. It codes for CASSILRQSMEWHF.